This passage covers 14 T cell receptor beta chains from one sample sequenced in a study of blood T cell repertoires in COVID-19. Data came from immunoSEQ multiplex PCR; TCRdb stores just in-frame clones and leaves some out. The table shows some 90,000 clones, with approximately 86% occurring only once. Source material: peripheral blood. Receptor source: a man in his 70s with active or convalescent COVID-19.

This rearrangement joins TRBV7-8 to TRBJ1-6, with 7 nucleotides matching TRBD1. Trimming at V came to 6 bases and at J to 7 bases, leaving 9 bases not matched to a gene. CDR3 length equals 15 residues. Germline assignment: CDR1 SGHVS and CDR2 FQNEAQ. CDR3 in amino acids: CASRVEGQRNSPLHF. The DNA for the CDR3 is TGTGCCAGCAGAGTAGAGGGACAGCGAAATTCACCCCTCCACTTT.

This clone was observed a handful of times. The chain uses TRBV9 and TRBJ2-1, with D perhaps matching TRBD2 (6 bases). Trimming removed 4 bases at V and 9 bases at J, with 17 bases between. CDR3 length: 14 amino acids. In germline, CDR1 is SGDLS, CDR2 YYNGEE. The CDR3 region is CASSPLGGVGEQFF. CDR3 nucleotides: TGTGCCAGCAGCCCGCTCGGCGGGGTCGGTGAGCAGTTCTTC. Drawing the rest from reference TRBV9 and TRBJ2-1, the complete variable domain is DSGVTQTPKHLITATGQRVTLRCSPRSGDLSVYWYQQSLDQGLQFLIQYYNGEERAKGNILERFSAQQFPDLHSELNLSSLELGDSALYFCASSPLGGVGEQFFGPGTRLTVL.

The rearrangement links TRBV15 to TRBJ1-3; unclear D gene. V lost 8 bases and J lost 2, with 7 bases in between. Germline CDR1 LNHNV, CDR2 YYDKDF (reference sequence). This CDR3 has 12 amino acids. CDR3 DNA sequence: TGTGCCACCGAGGCACCTGGAAACACCATATATTTT. It is translated as CATEAPGNTIYF.

The chain carries TRBV7-3 and TRBJ2-1; 10 nucleotides agree with TRBD2. V dropped 5 bases and J dropped 7; count of bases not matched to a gene: 5. CDR1 and CDR2 from the germline V gene are SGHTA and FQGTGA. The CDR3 is 14 residues long. CDR3 sequence (DNA): TGTGCCAGCAGCAGAAGTAGCGGGGGGAATGAGCAGTTCTTC. Translating it yields CASSRSSGGNEQFF.

V gene TRBV7-9 combines with J gene TRBJ1-2; TRBD1 matches at 7 bases. CDR1 and CDR2 (germline): SEHNR, FQNEAQ (reference sequence). With V trimmed by 2 bases and J by 2 bases, 2 bases remained unmatched. The CDR3 is made up of 14 amino acids. This CDR3 is CASSLQTGNYGYTF. CDR3 nucleotides: TGTGCCAGCAGCTTACAGACAGGGAACTATGGCTACACCTTC.

This chain uses TRBV7-2 with TRBJ2-1; D not certain. Germline values: CDR1 SGHTA, CDR2 FQGNSA. V lost 1 base, J lost 3 bases, and 10 bases lay in between. The CDR3 runs 15 residues. The CDR3: CASSLGVADYNEQFF. DNA of the CDR3: TGTGCCAGCAGCTTAGGGGTGGCGGACTACAATGAGCAGTTCTTC.

V and J are TRBV30 and TRBJ2-5; TRBD2 might be the D (6 bases). CDR3 length: 12 amino acids. Germline-derived CDR1 and CDR2 are GTSNPN and SVGIG (reference sequence). CDR3 protein: CAQSSGQETQYF. CDR3 coding DNA: TGTGCGCAAAGCAGCGGGCAAGAGACCCAGTACTTC.

This chain uses TRBV4-3 with TRBJ1-4; 9 bases fit TRBD1. The length of the CDR3 is 15 residues. Germline CDR1 and CDR2: LGHNA and YSLEER. J gave up 5 bases and V 3 bases, and 4 bases lay outside the gene matches. As DNA, the CDR3 is TGCGCCAGCAGCCATACAGGGGGCCTGAATGAAAAACTGTTTTTT. Translating it yields CASSHTGGLNEKLFF.

Only one count was recorded for this clone. The V and J genes are TRBV5-4 and TRBJ1-1, with 9 bases matching TRBD1. The V segment lost 3 bases and the J segment 7 bases; nucleotides outside the gene matches: 13. The CDR3 has 16 residues. The germline gives CDR1 SGHNT, CDR2 YYREEE (reference sequence). The CDR3 DNA is TGTGCCAGCAGCTATCCCGGGACAGGGCCCTCGATTGAAGCTTTCTTT. As protein: CASSYPGTGPSIEAFF.

This clone showed up just once. Here the CDR3 DNA reads TGTGCCAGCCACCGGGGGGGGGCTGGCTATGGCTACACCTTC. Its translation is CASHRGGAGYGYTF. The gene calls are TRBV6-6 and TRBJ1-2; D is perhaps TRBD1 (6 bases). The CDR3 runs to 14 residues. The ends were cut back, 8 bases at V and 4 bases at J, with 17 bases in the middle. The germline CDR1 and CDR2 sequences are MNHNY and SVGAGI (reference sequence).

CDR3 sequence reads: CATSRDRGQGANEQFF. The CDR3 DNA reads TGTGCCACCAGCAGAGATCGCGGTCAAGGGGCCAATGAGCAGTTCTTC. V is TRBV15 and J is TRBJ2-1, with D perhaps TRBD1 (5 bases). Between the trimmed V and J ends, which lost 0 bases and 6 bases, there was a span of 15 bases. Per germline, CDR1 LNHNV and CDR2 YYDKDF (reference sequence). CDR3 length equals 16 residues.

The J gene is TRBJ1-3, the V gene TRBV6-5; 9 positions match TRBD1. The CDR3 sequence is 14 residues long. V shed 9 bases, J shed 2 bases, and the junction held 5 bases outside the gene matches. Germline assignment: CDR1 MNHEY and CDR2 SVGAGI. CDR3 sequence (DNA): TGTGCCAGTTCCGGGACAGGGACTGGAAACACCATATATTTT. Amino acids: CASSGTGTGNTIYF.

This clone was found once. The V call is TRBV5-1, the J call TRBJ2-7; 11 bases are shared with TRBD1. This CDR3 has 15 residues. Germline trimming cut 3 bases from V and 6 bases from J; bases unmatched to any gene: 8. Germline assignment: CDR1 SGHRS and CDR2 YFSETQ. CDR3 sequence: CASSSVRTGGAEQYF. The CDR3, as DNA: TGCGCCAGCAGCTCAGTTCGGACAGGGGGCGCCGAGCAGTACTTC.

The chain links TRBV6-5 to TRBJ1-2, with D maybe TRBD1 (6 bases). The germline V gene encodes CDR1 MNHEY and CDR2 SVGAGI. Trimming took off 7 bases at V and 8 bases at J, with 23 bases between the two ends. The CDR3 is 15 residues long. DNA of the CDR3: TGTGCCAGCAATCCCACAGGGATGTCTTTTGAGGGCTACACCTTC. The encoded protein is CASNPTGMSFEGYTF.